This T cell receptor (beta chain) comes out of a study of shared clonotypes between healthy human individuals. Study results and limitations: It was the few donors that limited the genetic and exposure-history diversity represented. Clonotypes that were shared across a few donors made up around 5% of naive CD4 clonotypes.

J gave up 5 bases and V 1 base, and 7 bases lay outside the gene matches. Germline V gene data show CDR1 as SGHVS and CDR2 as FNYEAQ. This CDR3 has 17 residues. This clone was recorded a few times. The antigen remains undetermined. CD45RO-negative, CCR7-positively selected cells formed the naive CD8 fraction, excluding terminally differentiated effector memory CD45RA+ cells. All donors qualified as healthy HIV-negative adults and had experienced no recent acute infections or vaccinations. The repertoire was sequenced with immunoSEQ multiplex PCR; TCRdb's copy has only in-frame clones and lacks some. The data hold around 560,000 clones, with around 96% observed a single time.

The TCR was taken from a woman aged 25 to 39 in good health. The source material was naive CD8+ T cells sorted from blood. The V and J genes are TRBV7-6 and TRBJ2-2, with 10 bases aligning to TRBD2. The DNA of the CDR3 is TGTGCCAGCAGCTTAGGGGCTAGCGGGAGCTTGACCGGGGAGCTGTTTTTT. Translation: CASSLGASGSLTGELFF.